The 25 T cell receptor beta chains presented below share a single source sample, sequenced in a study of CD8+ T cells in alopecia areata. Once RNA had been extracted, it was reverse transcribed into cDNA to act as the sequencing template. TCRdb's copy holds only in-frame clones and misses some; the assay was immunoSEQ multiplex PCR. This table has about 180,000 clones, more than 60% appearing once. The sequencing used CD4+ T cells sorted from blood, collected at week 0. The receptors were sampled from a human donor with alopecia areata.

The chain joins TRBV15 to TRBJ1-2; perhaps TRBD1 as D (5 bases). This CDR3 is 14 amino acids long. Germline CDR1 reads LNHNV; CDR2 reads YYDKDF (reference sequence). The V end was cut by 0 bases, the J end by 7 bases, with 12 bases between. The CDR3 nucleotides read TGTGCCACCAGCAGAGACCAGGGAAGGGTTGGCTACACCTTC. Amino acids: CATSRDQGRVGYTF.

This chain connects TRBV30 to TRBJ1-2, with 12 positions matching TRBD1. Germline trimming cut 0 bases from V and 8 bases from J; bases unmatched to any gene: 7. The CDR3 is 15 amino acids. Germline V lookup: CDR1 GTSNPN, CDR2 SVGIG (reference sequence). The CDR3 sequence is CAWSVPGQGAGGYTF. Written as DNA, the CDR3 is TGTGCCTGGAGTGTACCGGGACAGGGGGCGGGCGGCTACACCTTC.

The rearrangement uses TRBV6-1 and TRBJ2-5; 13 bases are shared with TRBD2. This CDR3 spans 15 amino acids. The junction had 5 bases not matched to a gene; V was cut back by 4 bases and J by 6 bases. CDR1 and CDR2 from the germline V gene are MNHNS and SASEGT. The CDR3 sequence: CASSATSGGAKTQYF. CDR3 DNA: TGTGCCAGCAGTGCAACTAGCGGGGGGGCGAAGACCCAGTACTTC.

This clone was found a few times. The chain employs TRBV30 and TRBJ1-5; the D is unclear. This CDR3 contains 15 residues. CDR1 is GTSNPN and CDR2 is SVGIG in the germline V gene (reference sequence). V was pared by 0 bases and J by 3 bases, with 12 bases between. Here the CDR3 reads CAWSVLGQDNQPQHF. CDR3 DNA: TGTGCCTGGAGTGTACTCGGGCAGGACAATCAGCCCCAGCATTTT. Looking up the rest from reference TRBV30 and TRBJ1-5 gives the full variable domain: SQTIHQWPATLVQPVGSPLSLECTVEGTSNPNLYWYRQAAGRGLQLLFYSVGIGQISSEVPQNLSASRPQDRQFILSSKKLLLSDSGFYLCAWSVLGQDNQPQHFGDGTRLSIL.

This clone has just a few counts. The CDR3 DNA sequence: TGTGCCAGCAGTTCTCTCGACAAGAAGCTGTTTTTT. Its protein is CASSSLDKKLFF. V usage is TRBV6-6 and J usage is TRBJ2-2; the D is unclear. The CDR3 extends over 12 amino acids. The V and J ends lost 4 bases and 12 bases respectively, with 12 bases between them. The germline CDR1 and CDR2 sequences are MNHNY and SVGAGI (reference sequence).

The chain combines TRBV30 with TRBJ2-7; D is undetermined. CDR3 length: 15 residues. V lost 4 bases and J 2 bases, leaving 18 bases between the germline ends. Germline assignment: CDR1 GTSNPN and CDR2 SVGIG (reference sequence). As DNA, the CDR3 is TGTGCCTGGAATCGGAAACAGCCTCCTACCTACGAGCAGTACTTC. Its protein is CAWNRKQPPTYEQYF.

As regards this clone: In the same sample, other DNA sequences code for this CDR3. The chain combines TRBV29-1 with TRBJ1-5; 7 bases agree with TRBD1. The CDR3 length is 12 residues. Germline CDR1 SQVTM, CDR2 ANQGSEA. The CDR3 coding sequence is TGCAGTGTACAGGGGCTCAATCAGCCCCAGCATTTT. Amino acids: CSVQGLNQPQHF.

This clone has a handful of counts. This chain links TRBV7-2 with TRBJ2-1, with TRBD1 matching 7 bases. After removal of 1 base from V and 4 bases from J, the junction contained 4 bases not matched to a gene. Germline V CDR1 and CDR2: SGHTA, FQGNSA. CDR3 size: 15 residues. The CDR3 nucleotides are TGTGCCAGCAGCTTAGTGGGACAGATATACAATGAGCAGTTCTTC. This translates into CASSLVGQIYNEQFF. Full variable domain (outside the CDR3, taken from reference TRBV7-2 and TRBJ2-1): GAGVSQSPSNKVTEKGKDVELRCDPISGHTALYWYRQSLGQGLEFLIYFQGNSAPDKSGLPSDRFSAERTGGSVSTLTIQRTQQEDSAVYLCASSLVGQIYNEQFFGPGTRLTVL.

The V and J genes are TRBV30 and TRBJ1-1; D is unresolved. V dropped 3 bases and J dropped 1 base, with 9 bases sitting between them. CDR3 size: 13 residues. Germline-derived CDR1 and CDR2 are GTSNPN and SVGIG (reference sequence). The CDR3 nucleotides read TGTGCCTGGAGGCCCGGAGGGAACACTGAAGCTTTCTTT. It translates to CAWRPGGNTEAFF.

The rearrangement uses TRBV29-1 and TRBJ1-1, with a possible D match to TRBD1 (5 bases). The CDR3 runs 13 residues. Germline lookup yields CDR1 SQVTM and CDR2 ANQGSEA. Trimming stripped 4 bases from V and 5 bases from J, with 14 bases between. The CDR3: CSVAVGVRTEAFF. DNA for the CDR3: TGCAGCGTTGCTGTGGGGGTGAGGACTGAAGCTTTCTTT.

V gene TRBV29-1 combines with J gene TRBJ1-1, with a possible D match to TRBD1 (5 bases). This CDR3 is built from 13 residues. Trimming left V 4 bases short and J 5 bases short, with 14 bases between. Germline lookup yields CDR1 SQVTM and CDR2 ANQGSEA. The DNA for the CDR3 is TGCAGCGTTGGTCGAGGGGTTGGAACTGAAGCTTTCTTT. This encodes CSVGRGVGTEAFF.

The chain joins TRBV11-2 to TRBJ2-1; D may be TRBD2 (6 bases). CDR3 length: 15 residues. Germline CDR1 reads SGHAT; CDR2 reads FQNNGV. V lost 5 bases to trimming and J lost 6 bases, with 17 bases between them. CDR3 coding DNA: TGTGCCAGCAGCCCACTAGCTCCCGACCCCAATGAGCAGTTCTTC. It specifies CASSPLAPDPNEQFF.

In this sample, this clone turned up a few times. V is TRBV2 and J is TRBJ1-2; D call uncertain. V was cut by 1 base and J by 4 bases, with 4 bases left in between. Germline V gene sequence: CDR1 SNHLY, CDR2 FYNNEI. CDR3 length: 12 residues. The CDR3 is CASSEGIYGYTF. CDR3 nucleotide sequence: TGTGCCAGCAGTGAAGGGATCTATGGCTACACCTTC.

The J gene is TRBJ2-4, the V gene TRBV5-8, with a tentative D call TRBD2 (5 bases). Trimming removed 1 base at V and 6 bases at J, with 11 bases between. CDR1 and CDR2 (germline): SGHTS, YDEGEE. CDR3 length: 14 residues. CDR3 nucleotides: TGTGCCAGCAGCTTGATGTGGGCGGGAAACATTCAGTACTTC. As protein: CASSLMWAGNIQYF. Full variable domain (rest looked up from reference TRBV5-8 and TRBJ2-4): EAGVTQSPTHLIKTRGQQATLRCSPISGHTSVYWYQQALGLGLQFLLWYDEGEERNRGNFPPRFSGRQFPNYSSELNVNALELEDSALYLCASSLMWAGNIQYFGAGTRLSVL.

V usage is TRBV15 and J usage is TRBJ2-3, with 7 bases aligning to TRBD1. CDR3 length: 15 residues. The trim removed 1 base at V and 2 bases at J, leaving 3 bases unmatched. Germline CDR1 reads LNHNV; CDR2 reads YYDKDF (reference sequence). CDR3 sequence (DNA): TGTGCCACCAGCAGAGGACAGGGAGACACAGATACGCAGTATTTT. Protein product: CATSRGQGDTDTQYF.

This clone was observed a few times. The chain carries TRBV10-3 and TRBJ2-1, with a weak D call TRBD1 (6 bases). With 6 bases removed from V and 5 bases from J, the gap between germline ends came to 14 bases. Germline V lookup: CDR1 ENHRY, CDR2 SYGVKD. The CDR3 contains 14 residues. DNA of the CDR3: TGTGCCATCAGAGTAGCAGGGGCCAACAATGAGCAGTTCTTC. Protein: CAIRVAGANNEQFF.

This chain connects TRBV30 to TRBJ1-2, with D possibly matching TRBD1 (6 bases). The CDR3 is 14 amino acids. Between the trimmed V and J ends, which lost 4 bases and 5 bases, there was a span of 17 bases. Germline V gene data show CDR1 as GTSNPN and CDR2 as SVGIG (reference sequence). CDR3: CAWKLQGRGYGYTF. The DNA of the CDR3 is TGTGCCTGGAAATTACAGGGCAGAGGTTATGGCTACACCTTC.

This clone was counted a single time. This sequence joins TRBV29-1 and TRBJ1-1; the D is unclear. Looked up from germline, CDR1 is SQVTM and CDR2 is ANQGSEA. Trimming removed 6 bases from V and 5 bases from J, with 13 bases in between. The CDR3 spans 12 residues. CDR3 protein: CSVNTPSTEAFF. CDR3 nucleotides: TGCAGCGTCAACACCCCGAGTACTGAAGCTTTCTTT.

The chain has TRBV5-1 and TRBJ2-5, with 7 bases identical to TRBD2. Germline CDR1 is SGHRS and CDR2 is YFSETQ. V lost 1 base and J lost 2; bases outside the gene matches: 5. The CDR3 consists of 15 residues. Here the CDR3 DNA reads TGCGCCAGCAGCTTGAACGGGGGGAGGCAAGAGACCCAGTACTTC. Residues: CASSLNGGRQETQYF.

This clone was counted a few times. The CDR3 protein is CASSTTGGDTQYF. The CDR3 DNA sequence: TGTGCCAGTAGCACGACGGGGGGAGATACGCAGTATTTT. The chain has TRBV19 and TRBJ2-3; 7 bases line up with TRBD2. Germline CDR1 is LNHDA and CDR2 is SQIVND (reference sequence). The CDR3 is made up of 13 amino acids. With V trimmed by 6 bases and J by 5 bases, 5 bases remained unmatched.

This sequence joins TRBV2 and TRBJ2-5; D unclear. Germline CDR1 SNHLY, CDR2 FYNNEI. Trimming removed 4 bases at V and 1 base at J, with 7 bases between. The CDR3 contains 13 residues. The CDR3 spells CASSAGSQETQYF. As DNA, the CDR3 is TGTGCCAGCAGTGCGGGTTCCCAAGAGACCCAGTACTTC.

This chain links TRBV7-2 with TRBJ2-6, with 9 bases lining up with TRBD2. Germline assignment: CDR1 SGHTA and CDR2 FQGNSA. This CDR3 has 17 residues. V was pared by 5 bases and J by 0 bases, with 5 bases of the junction left unmatched. CDR3 sequence (DNA): TGTGCCAGCAGCCTCAGCGGGGGGAACTCTGGGGCCAACGTCCTGACTTTC. Its translation is CASSLSGGNSGANVLTF.

This clone was counted between two and nine times. CDR3 residues: CASSAQPPGGGGYNSPLHF. CDR3 DNA: TGTGCCAGCAGCGCCCAGCCCCCGGGTGGGGGTGGGTATAATTCACCCCTCCACTTT. The chain employs TRBV9 and TRBJ1-6; perhaps TRBD1 as D (5 bases). The CDR3 has 19 residues. Germline-derived CDR1 and CDR2 are SGDLS and YYNGEE. Deletions cut 3 bases from V and 4 bases from J, with 23 bases between.

The chain combines TRBV7-6 with TRBJ2-7, with 7 positions matching TRBD1. Germline values: CDR1 SGHVS, CDR2 FNYEAQ. The CDR3 totals 15 residues. The V gene end was trimmed by 2 bases and the J gene end by 2 bases; junction bases not matched to a gene: 6. This CDR3 is CASSLMGQGAYEQYF. CDR3 bases: TGTGCCAGCAGCTTAATGGGTCAGGGGGCCTACGAGCAGTACTTC.

V usage is TRBV20-1 and J usage is TRBJ2-7; D gene uncertain. Trimming removed 5 bases from V and 2 bases from J, with 7 bases in between. CDR3 length: 11 residues. Germline V gives CDR1 DFQATT, CDR2 SNEGSKA (reference sequence). The CDR3 loop reads CSALKTYEQYF. The DNA of the CDR3 is TGCAGTGCTCTGAAAACCTACGAGCAGTACTTC.